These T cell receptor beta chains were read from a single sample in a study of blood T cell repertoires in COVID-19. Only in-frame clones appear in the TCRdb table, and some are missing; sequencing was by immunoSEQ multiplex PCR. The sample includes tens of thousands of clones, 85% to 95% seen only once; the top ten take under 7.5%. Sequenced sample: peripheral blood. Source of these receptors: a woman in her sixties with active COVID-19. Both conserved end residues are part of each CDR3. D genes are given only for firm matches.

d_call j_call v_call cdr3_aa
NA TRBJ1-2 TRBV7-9 CASSSVLLDYGYTF
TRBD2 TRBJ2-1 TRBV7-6 CASSQGGRASNEQFF
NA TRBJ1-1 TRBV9 CASSVGGEATEAFF
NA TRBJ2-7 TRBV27 CASRDSARYEQYF
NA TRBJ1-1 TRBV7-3 CASSLNNGGNTEAFF
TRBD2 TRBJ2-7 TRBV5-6 CASSSPGAGGSSYEQYF
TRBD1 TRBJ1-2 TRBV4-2 CASSQDSTFDRGRNGYTF
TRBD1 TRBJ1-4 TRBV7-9 CASSFGQGTNEKLFF
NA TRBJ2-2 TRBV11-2 CASSLDGGRTGELFF
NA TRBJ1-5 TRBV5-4 CASSLVFGTTHYSNQPQHF
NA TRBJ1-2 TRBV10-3 CAISDGGQRGYTF
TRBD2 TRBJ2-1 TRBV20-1 CSASRGRAGEQFF
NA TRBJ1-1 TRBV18 CASSPLGGDRAFF
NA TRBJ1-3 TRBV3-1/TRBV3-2 CASSQVVRDSGNTIYF
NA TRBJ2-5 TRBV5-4 CASSSLLAGARETQYF
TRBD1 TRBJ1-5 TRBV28 CASIGQGLIEPQHF
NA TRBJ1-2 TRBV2 CASFRDTSGGYTF
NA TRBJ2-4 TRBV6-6 CASSLEEFKNIQYF
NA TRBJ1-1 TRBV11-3 CASSLLPSNTEAFF
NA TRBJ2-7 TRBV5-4 CASSLGGLYEQYF
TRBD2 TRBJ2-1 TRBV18 CASSSPSRGSGYEQFF
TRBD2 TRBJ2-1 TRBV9 CASSVATIGTSGSSVINEQFF
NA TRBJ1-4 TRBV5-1 CASSLTVLGANEKLFF
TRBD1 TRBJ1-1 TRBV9 CASSADRGGNTEAFF
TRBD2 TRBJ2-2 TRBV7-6 CASSQHSGVNTGELFF
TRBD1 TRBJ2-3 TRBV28 CASSSHRGRGTDTQYF